This TCR beta chain was sequenced in a study of tumor-infiltrating lymphocytes in primary liver carcinoma. Study context: Those enrolled were patients of both sexes, who were aged 30 to 69 years. Each of the samples returned roughly 3.65 to 7.5 million productive TCRbeta reads (a yield similar across tissue types). Whole-study results and caveats: Tumor region pairs outstripped tumor-adjacent and tumor-blood pairs in overlap. The 250 largest clones made up significantly more of tumor than blood repertoires (p = 0.039).

The germline CDR1 and CDR2 sequences are WSHSY and SAAADI. The CDR3 runs 12 residues. The V and J ends lost 4 bases and 3 bases respectively, with 7 bases between them. The source material, about 18-33 mg of unsorted bulk tissue, was used to co-extract RNA and DNA. The sample holds many counts of this clonotype. Its antigen is currently unknown. The input was 400 to 500 ng total RNA; TCR beta cDNA was made from it with a constant-region primer. It was through three nested multiplex PCR rounds of slightly modified ARM-PCR that TCR beta libraries arose. Use of TRBV1-TRBV30 forward primers with a C-beta reverse primer characterized the first two PCR rounds, which lasted around 10 cycles each. TCRdb reprocessed the multiplex PCR reads via MiXCR and lists one record per CDR3 protein. The profile shows approximately 80,000 distinct CDR3 sequences, approximately 62% of them singletons.

Sequencing was done on a sample of tumor-adjacent normal liver tissue. The J gene is TRBJ2-7, the V gene TRBV10-2, with D possibly being TRBD2 (6 bases). This sequence was found in a man in his forties with primary liver carcinoma and hepatitis B virus infection. The CDR3 sequence is CASSVGGYEQYF. CDR3 DNA sequence: TGCGCCAGCAGTGTGGGGGGCTACGAGCAGTACTTC.